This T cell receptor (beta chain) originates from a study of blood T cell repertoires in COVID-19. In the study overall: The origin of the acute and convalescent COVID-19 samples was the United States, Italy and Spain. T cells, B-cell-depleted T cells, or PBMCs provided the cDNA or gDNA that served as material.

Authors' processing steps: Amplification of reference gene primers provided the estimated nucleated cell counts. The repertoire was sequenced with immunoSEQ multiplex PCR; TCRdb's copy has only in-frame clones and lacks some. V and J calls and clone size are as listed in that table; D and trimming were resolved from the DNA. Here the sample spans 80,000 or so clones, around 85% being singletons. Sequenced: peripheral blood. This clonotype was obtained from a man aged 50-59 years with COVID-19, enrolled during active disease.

CDR3 residues: CASSPLGGSLDEQFF. The CDR3 DNA reads TGTGCCAGCAGTCCTTTAGGAGGGAGTCTCGATGAGCAGTTCTTC. The genes are TRBV6-5 and TRBJ2-1, with D maybe TRBD2 (6 bases). From germline, CDR1 is MNHEY and CDR2 SVGAGI. The CDR3 is made up of 15 amino acids. Trimming shortened V by 5 bases and J by 8 bases, and 19 bases separated the two germline ends.